The 17 T cell receptor beta chains below all came from one sample that was sequenced in a study of blood T cell repertoires in COVID-19. Sequenced by immunoSEQ multiplex PCR; TCRdb stores in-frame clones only, minus some. The sample contains 200,000 to 250,000 clones, 88% of which appear only once. The sequencing sample was made of PBMCs or T cells enriched from blood (not recorded which). The receptors originated from a woman under 40 who had recovered from COVID-19.

The CDR3 loop is CASRRDGDTEAFF. The CDR3 nucleotides read TGTGCCAGCAGGCGGGACGGGGACACTGAAGCTTTCTTT. V usage is TRBV6-5 and J usage is TRBJ1-1, with TRBD1 as a possible D gene (5 bases). The ends were cut back, 6 bases at V and 3 bases at J, with 11 bases in the middle. Germline V gene lookup returns CDR1 MNHEY and CDR2 SVGAGI. This CDR3 comprises 13 residues.

The rearrangement uses TRBV7-9 and TRBJ1-4, with 7 bases that match TRBD1. Germline lookup yields CDR1 SEHNR and CDR2 FQNEAQ (reference sequence). This CDR3 has 19 residues. V dropped 3 bases and J dropped 0; count of bases not matched to a gene: 13. As DNA, the CDR3 is TGTGCCAGCAGCTTCCGGACAGGTCCCATCGAAGCAACTAATGAAAAACTGTTTTTT. The encoded protein is CASSFRTGPIEATNEKLFF.

The gene calls are TRBV7-3 and TRBJ1-3; maybe TRBD1 (6 bases). The CDR3 extends over 14 amino acids. Germline assignment: CDR1 SGHTA and CDR2 FQGTGA. V lost 5 bases to trimming and J lost 4 bases, with 12 bases between them. The CDR3 sequence is CASSPQGSGNTIYF. CDR3 DNA: TGTGCCAGCAGCCCCCAGGGGTCGGGAAACACCATATATTTT.

This clone was found many times. V usage is TRBV14 and J usage is TRBJ1-1; D might be TRBD1 (6 bases). The CDR3 loop spans 15 amino acids. Trimming took off 2 bases at V and 0 bases at J, with 10 bases between the two ends. Germline CDR1 is SGHDN and CDR2 is FVKESK. CDR3 in amino acids: CASSQSRGLNTEAFF. As DNA, the CDR3 is TGTGCCAGCAGCCAAAGCAGGGGACTGAACACTGAAGCTTTCTTT. Based on the CDR3 plus reference TRBV14 and TRBJ1-1, the full variable domain is EAGVTQFPSHSVIEKGQTVTLRCDPISGHDNLYWYRRVMGKEIKFLLHFVKESKQDESGMPNNRFLAERTGGTYSTLKVQPAELEDSGVYFCASSQSRGLNTEAFFGQGTRLTVV.

The gene calls are TRBV5-1 and TRBJ1-2, with TRBD1 matching 9 bases. Germline CDR1 is SGHRS and CDR2 is YFSETQ. CDR3 length: 14 residues. The J segment lost 8 bases and the V segment lost 0 bases, leaving 5 bases of the junction unmatched. The CDR3 DNA reads as TGCGCCAGCAGCTTGGTTCGGACAGGGGAAGGCTACACCTTC. It translates to CASSLVRTGEGYTF. Together with reference TRBV5-1 and TRBJ1-2, the CDR3 gives the full variable domain: KAGVTQTPRYLIKTRGQQVTLSCSPISGHRSVSWYQQTPGQGLQFLFEYFSETQRNKGNFPGRFSGRQFSNSRSEMNVSTLELGDSALYLCASSLVRTGEGYTFGSGTRLTVV.

V gene TRBV15 combines with J gene TRBJ1-2, with TRBD1 identical over 7 bases. CDR1 is LNHNV, CDR2 YYDKDF, per germline (reference sequence). The CDR3 is 16 amino acids. V lost 0 bases, J lost 4 bases, and 8 bases stayed unmatched. The CDR3 sequence is CATSRDLAGGAYGYTF. The CDR3 DNA sequence: TGTGCCACCAGCAGAGATCTGGCAGGGGGAGCCTATGGCTACACCTTC.

The chain has TRBV7-9 and TRBJ1-1, with 8 positions matching TRBD1. In germline, CDR1 is SEHNR, CDR2 FQNEAQ (reference sequence). The V and J ends lost 5 bases and 0 bases, in that order; junction bases with no gene match: 5. The CDR3 runs to 15 residues. The CDR3 protein is CASSLMGQVNTEAFF. CDR3 in DNA: TGTGCCAGCAGCCTTATGGGACAGGTGAACACTGAAGCTTTCTTT.

V gene TRBV7-2 combines with J gene TRBJ1-1, with no clear D. The V end lost 4 bases, the J end lost 0 bases, and 6 bases lay between the germline ends. Germline values: CDR1 SGHTA, CDR2 FQGNSA. The CDR3 is made up of 13 amino acids. This CDR3 is CASSSEMNTEAFF. CDR3 in DNA: TGTGCCAGCAGCTCCGAGATGAACACTGAAGCTTTCTTT. The full variable domain, rest sourced from reference TRBV7-2 and TRBJ1-1, is GAGVSQSPSNKVTEKGKDVELRCDPISGHTALYWYRQSLGQGLEFLIYFQGNSAPDKSGLPSDRFSAERTGGSVSTLTIQRTQQEDSAVYLCASSSEMNTEAFFGQGTRLTVV.

V is TRBV4-3 and J is TRBJ2-2, with a weak D call TRBD2 (8 bases). This CDR3 region has 15 residues. Germline V gene lookup returns CDR1 LGHNA and CDR2 YSLEER. Trimming took off 4 bases at V and 7 bases at J, with 16 bases between the two ends. The CDR3 sequence is CASSRQGLDGGELFF. The CDR3 coding sequence is TGCGCCAGCAGCCGACAGGGACTAGACGGCGGGGAGCTGTTTTTT.

The chain links TRBV4-3 to TRBJ2-1, with 8 positions matching TRBD2. Germline V gene lookup returns CDR1 LGHNA and CDR2 YSLEER. The CDR3 covers 16 residues. After removal of 4 bases from V and 9 bases from J, the junction contained 14 bases not matched to a gene. In nucleotides, the CDR3 is TGCGCCAGCAGCCTTCTATCGATCGGGGGGGCCGGTGAGCAGTTCTTC. It is translated as CASSLLSIGGAGEQFF.

This chain links TRBV14 with TRBJ2-3, with D uncertain. Germline V gene data show CDR1 as SGHDN and CDR2 as FVKESK. V was pared by 5 bases and J by 6 bases, with 15 bases between. CDR3 length: 14 amino acids. The CDR3 reads CASSLSPPGDTQYF. The CDR3 nucleotides are TGTGCCAGCAGCTTAAGCCCCCCCGGGGATACGCAGTATTTT.

This chain joins TRBV10-1 and TRBJ2-5; maybe TRBD1 (6 bases). Trimming took 0 bases from V and 1 from J, leaving 15 bases between them. The CDR3 totals 17 residues. Per germline, CDR1 WNHNN and CDR2 SYGVQD (reference sequence). Written as DNA, the CDR3 is TGCGCCAGCAGTGAGTCGACACAGGGACGCCTCCAAGAGACCCAGTACTTC. It translates to CASSESTQGRLQETQYF.

This clone was counted a few times. The rearrangement links TRBV4-1 to TRBJ2-6; TRBD2 is a possible D gene (5 bases). CDR1 and CDR2 (germline): MGHRA, YSYEKL. The CDR3 is 18 amino acids. V lost 4 bases, J lost 0 bases, and 16 bases lay in between. CDR3 loop: CASSRPGFSISGANVLTF. The CDR3 coding sequence is TGCGCCAGCAGCCGACCGGGATTCTCAATCTCTGGGGCCAACGTCCTGACTTTC.

The chain combines TRBV28 with TRBJ1-2; TRBD1 agrees at 7 bases. The germline CDR1 and CDR2 sequences are MDHEN and SYDVKM. The CDR3 sequence is 12 residues long. V was pared by 4 bases and J by 10 bases, with 6 bases of the junction left unmatched. CDR3 bases: TGTGCCAGCAGTTCCGGGACAGAGGACTACACCTTC. The encoded protein is CASSSGTEDYTF.

V and J are TRBV5-4 and TRBJ2-1, with 9 bases matching TRBD2. This CDR3 region has 17 residues. J gave up 0 bases and V 0 bases, and 4 bases lay outside the gene matches. Per the germline V gene, CDR1 is SGHNT and CDR2 is YYREEE (reference sequence). CDR3 nucleotides: TGTGCCAGCAGCTTGGGCCTAGCGGGAACCTCCTACAATGAGCAGTTCTTC. Its protein is CASSLGLAGTSYNEQFF.

V gene TRBV5-4 combines with J gene TRBJ2-3; D is ambiguous. The CDR3 spans 15 residues. Germline loops: CDR1 SGHNT, CDR2 YYREEE (reference sequence). V was pared by 0 bases and J by 2 bases, with 10 bases between. CDR3 region: CASSLEQSLTDTQYF. As DNA, the CDR3 is TGTGCCAGCAGCTTGGAACAGAGCCTCACAGATACGCAGTATTTT.

This chain connects TRBV19 to TRBJ2-6; no clear D. CDR1 and CDR2 (germline): LNHDA, SQIVND (reference sequence). This CDR3 has 14 residues. Trimming took off 3 bases at V and 1 base at J, with 4 bases between the two ends. The CDR3 is CASSMASGANVLTF. The CDR3 coding sequence is TGTGCCAGTAGTATGGCTTCTGGGGCCAACGTCCTGACTTTC.